One sample yielded the 25 T cell receptor beta chains listed below, sequenced in a study of cytomegalovirus exposure and HLA in healthy donors. The PCR employed 60 Vbeta primers together with 13 Jbeta primers. Sequencing used immunoSEQ multiplex PCR; TCRdb keeps in-frame clones, though not all of them. The sample holds about 140,000 clones, 78% seen once. The source material was PBMCs. These TCRs come from a female donor in good health and CMV-seronegative.

This chain joins TRBV15 and TRBJ2-5; D not certain. CDR1 and CDR2 from the germline V gene are LNHNV and YYDKDF (reference sequence). CDR3 length: 13 residues. Trimming stripped 9 bases from V and 2 bases from J, with 13 bases between. CDR3 sequence reads: CATEQSRQETQYF. The DNA for the CDR3 is TGTGCCACGGAACAGTCTCGGCAAGAGACCCAGTACTTC. Drawing the rest from reference TRBV15 and TRBJ2-5, the complete variable domain is DAMVIQNPRYQVTQFGKPVTLSCSQTLNHNVMYWYQQKSSQAPKLLFHYYDKDFNNEADTPDNFQSRRPNTSFCFLDIRSPGLGDTAMYLCATEQSRQETQYFGPGTRLLVL.

The V gene is TRBV6-6, the J gene TRBJ1-3; TRBD1 matches at 10 bases. Germline V gene data show CDR1 as MNHNY and CDR2 as SVGAGI (reference sequence). Trimming took 6 bases from V and 0 from J; bases not matched to a gene: 5. This CDR3 has 16 residues. CDR3 sequence (DNA): TGTGCCAGCAGCCACGGGACAGGGGACTCTGGAAACACCATATATTTT. This codes for CASSHGTGDSGNTIYF.

The table lists this clone with a few counts. This chain connects TRBV6-6 to TRBJ2-7, with TRBD1 matching 8 bases. With V trimmed by 6 bases and J by 4 bases, 14 bases remained unmatched. CDR1 and CDR2 (germline): MNHNY, SVGAGI (reference sequence). The CDR3 is 16 residues long. DNA of the CDR3: TGTGCCAGCAGCGACCCCGGGACAGGATCTTCTTACGAGCAGTACTTC. This translates into CASSDPGTGSSYEQYF.

The CDR3 spells CSVARQYEQYF. CDR3 bases: TGCAGCGTCGCTAGACAGTACGAGCAGTACTTC. J is TRBJ2-7 and V is TRBV29-1; a possible D gene is TRBD1 (5 bases). In germline, CDR1 is SQVTM, CDR2 ANQGSEA. V shed 6 bases and J shed 4 bases, with 10 bases lying between them. The length of the CDR3 is 11 residues.

The chain recombines TRBV29-1 with TRBJ1-2; 9 bases are shared with TRBD1. The CDR3 length is 14 residues. With 5 bases clipped from V and 5 bases from J, the junction kept 9 bases outside the gene matches. From germline, CDR1 is SQVTM and CDR2 ANQGSEA. The CDR3 nucleotides read TGCAGCGTTTGGACAGGGGTCTCGTGGTATGGCTACACCTTC. Amino acids: CSVWTGVSWYGYTF.

V usage is TRBV7-8 and J usage is TRBJ2-7; no firm D call. There are 12 residues in the CDR3. Germline CDR1 SGHVS, CDR2 FQNEAQ. Trimming took off 3 bases at V and 1 base at J, with 4 bases between the two ends. The CDR3 region has the DNA TGTGCCAGCAGCTTCCGGTCCTACGAGCAGTACTTC. Protein product: CASSFRSYEQYF.

This sequence joins TRBV11-2 and TRBJ2-7, with D perhaps TRBD1 (6 bases). The V and J ends lost 2 bases and 4 bases respectively, with 12 bases between them. There are 14 residues in the CDR3. Germline assignment: CDR1 SGHAT and CDR2 FQNNGV. The chain's CDR3 is CASSLSQGMYEQYF. DNA for the CDR3: TGTGCCAGCAGCTTATCTCAGGGGATGTACGAGCAGTACTTC.

V and J are TRBV7-3 and TRBJ1-2; TRBD1 matches at 10 bases. The CDR3 consists of 18 residues. The germline V gene has CDR1 SGHTA and CDR2 FQGTGA. J lost 7 bases, V lost 5 bases, and 19 bases had no gene match. This chain's CDR3 is CASSLTSLGTGASGGYTF. The DNA for the CDR3 is TGTGCCAGCAGCCTCACAAGCCTAGGGACAGGGGCATCTGGTGGCTACACCTTC.

Only a few counts were recorded for this clone. This chain joins TRBV7-9 and TRBJ2-3; a weak D match, TRBD2 (6 bases). The CDR3 totals 15 residues. CDR1 is SEHNR, CDR2 FQNEAQ, per germline (reference sequence). V dropped 5 bases and J dropped 0 bases, with 12 bases sitting between them. CDR3 in amino acids: CASSVIAASTDTQYF. Written as DNA, the CDR3 is TGTGCCAGCAGCGTCATAGCGGCTAGCACAGATACGCAGTATTTT. The variable domain in full, completed from reference TRBV7-9 and TRBJ2-3, reads DTGVSQNPRHKITKRGQNVTFRCDPISEHNRLYWYRQTLGQGPEFLTYFQNEAQLEKSRLLSDRFSAERPKGSFSTLEIQRTEQGDSAMYLCASSVIAASTDTQYFGPGTRLTVL.

Details on this clone: The sample holds other DNA sequences that translate to the same CDR3. The chain has TRBV6-5 and TRBJ2-7, with 12 bases identical to TRBD1. Germline CDR1 reads MNHEY; CDR2 reads SVGAGI. The CDR3 extends over 14 amino acids. The V segment lost 4 bases and the J segment 6 bases; nucleotides outside the gene matches: 4. This CDR3 reads CASSWAGQGAEQYF. For the CDR3, the DNA is TGTGCCAGCAGTTGGGCGGGACAGGGGGCCGAGCAGTACTTC.

The chain is built from TRBV2 and TRBJ2-7, with 10 bases matching TRBD2. V trimming: 3 bases; J trimming: 2 bases; junction bases outside the gene matches: 4. From germline, CDR1 is SNHLY and CDR2 FYNNEI. This CDR3 contains 15 residues. The chain's CDR3 is CASSDGTSVTYEQYF. The CDR3 bases are TGTGCCAGCAGTGACGGGACTAGCGTGACCTACGAGCAGTACTTC. Looking up the rest from reference TRBV2 and TRBJ2-7 gives the full variable domain: EPEVTQTPSHQVTQMGQEVILRCVPISNHLYFYWYRQILGQKVEFLVSFYNNEISEKSEIFDDQFSVERPDGSNFTLKIRSTKLEDSAMYFCASSDGTSVTYEQYFGPGTRLTVT.

J is TRBJ2-5 and V is TRBV30, with TRBD2 matching 8 bases. Germline CDR1 is GTSNPN and CDR2 is SVGIG (reference sequence). The CDR3 has 17 amino acids. After removal of 4 bases from V and 4 bases from J, the junction contained 17 bases not matched to a gene. CDR3 residues: CAWTSGLVAGDLETQYF. For the CDR3, the DNA is TGTGCCTGGACCTCGGGACTAGTGGCCGGGGATCTAGAGACCCAGTACTTC. Full variable domain (outside the CDR3, taken from reference TRBV30 and TRBJ2-5): SQTIHQWPATLVQPVGSPLSLECTVEGTSNPNLYWYRQAAGRGLQLLFYSVGIGQISSEVPQNLSASRPQDRQFILSSKKLLLSDSGFYLCAWTSGLVAGDLETQYFGPGTRLLVL.

As concerns this clone: At one of its ends the junction is not consistent with the germline gene, which may arise from a read error. This chain links TRBV7-7 with TRBJ2-1; 9 nucleotides match TRBD1. From germline, CDR1 is SSHAT and CDR2 FNYEAQ (reference sequence). The CDR3 covers 15 residues. This CDR3 reads CASSQGQGRYNEQFF. The CDR3 bases are TGTGCTAGCAGCCAGGGACAGGGCCGATACAATGAGCAGTTCTTC.

With regard to this clone: At one boundary the junction diverges from the germline segment, which might be a read error. This chain links TRBV7-9 with TRBJ2-7, with D possibly matching TRBD2 (6 bases). Germline loops: CDR1 SEHNR, CDR2 FQNEAQ (reference sequence). The CDR3 length is 12 residues. Written as DNA, the CDR3 is TGTTCCAGCAGCTTGGAGGGCAACGAGCAGTACTTC. It translates to CSSSLEGNEQYF.

This chain joins TRBV2 and TRBJ1-5; D is uncertain. CDR1 SNHLY and CDR2 FYNNEI come from the germline V gene. V gave up 3 bases and J gave up 6 bases, with 18 bases separating them. The CDR3 totals 16 residues. CDR3 in amino acids: CASSERAAGWVQPQHF. As DNA, the CDR3 is TGTGCCAGCAGTGAGAGGGCTGCAGGTTGGGTTCAGCCCCAGCATTTT.

This sequence joins TRBV6-1 and TRBJ2-5; no firm D call. Trimming took off 6 bases at V and 5 bases at J, with 16 bases between the two ends. This CDR3 is 14 amino acids long. In germline, CDR1 is MNHNS, CDR2 SASEGT. The CDR3 is CASRFAVGWETQYF. The CDR3 nucleotides are TGTGCCAGCAGATTTGCGGTCGGGTGGGAGACCCAGTACTTC.

The chain links TRBV30 to TRBJ1-5; 8 nucleotides agree with TRBD1. The CDR3 has 17 amino acids. CDR1 and CDR2 (germline): GTSNPN, SVGIG (reference sequence). V lost 2 bases and J lost 0; bases outside the gene matches: 9. The CDR3 sequence: CAWSFRQQGDSNQPQHF. In nucleotides, the CDR3 is TGTGCCTGGAGTTTCCGTCAACAGGGGGATAGCAATCAGCCCCAGCATTTT.

The rearrangement joins TRBV4-1 to TRBJ2-1, with 9 bases aligning to TRBD2. Germline values: CDR1 MGHRA, CDR2 YSYEKL. J lost 3 bases, V lost 0 bases, and 6 bases had no gene match. The CDR3 runs to 17 residues. CDR3 sequence reads: CASSQDLAGGLYNEQFF. Written as DNA, the CDR3 is TGCGCCAGCAGCCAAGATTTGGCGGGAGGGCTCTACAATGAGCAGTTCTTC.

The gene calls are TRBV28 and TRBJ2-7, with a possible D match to TRBD2 (6 bases). The CDR3 extends over 12 amino acids. From germline, CDR1 is MDHEN and CDR2 SYDVKM. Trimming shortened V by 3 bases and J by 5 bases, and 8 bases separated the two germline ends. DNA of the CDR3: TGTGCCAGCAGTTTTCCTAGCGACGAGCAGTACTTC. Translating gives CASSFPSDEQYF.

This chain joins TRBV5-1 and TRBJ2-1; TRBD2 matches at 14 bases. Unmatched junction bases numbered 8, after V lost 3 bases and J lost 6 bases. This CDR3 contains 17 residues. CDR1 and CDR2 from the germline V gene are SGHRS and YFSETQ. The CDR3 spells CASSSGTSGGYGNEQFF. The CDR3, as DNA: TGCGCCAGCAGCTCCGGGACTAGCGGGGGATACGGCAATGAGCAGTTCTTC. Complete variable domain (other parts from reference TRBV5-1 and TRBJ2-1): KAGVTQTPRYLIKTRGQQVTLSCSPISGHRSVSWYQQTPGQGLQFLFEYFSETQRNKGNFPGRFSGRQFSNSRSEMNVSTLELGDSALYLCASSSGTSGGYGNEQFFGPGTRLTVL.

In its sample, this clone was seen once. The gene calls are TRBV5-1 and TRBJ1-2, with 9 bases fitting TRBD1. V lost 4 bases to trimming and J lost 0 bases; unmatched junction nucleotides: 4. Germline assignment: CDR1 SGHRS and CDR2 YFSETQ. The CDR3 spans 15 residues. CDR3 DNA: TGCGCCAGCAGCCGCTGGGACAGGGCTAACTATGGCTACACCTTC. Its translation is CASSRWDRANYGYTF.

The gene calls are TRBV6-1 and TRBJ1-5; 10 bases align to TRBD1. Germline loops: CDR1 MNHNS, CDR2 SASEGT. The CDR3 totals 20 residues. J gave up 0 bases and V 3 bases, and 14 bases lay outside the gene matches. The chain's CDR3 is CASSDPLRDRGGHSNQPQHF. CDR3 nucleotide sequence: TGTGCCAGCAGTGATCCGCTCCGGGACAGGGGTGGACATAGCAATCAGCCCCAGCATTTT.

The chain uses TRBV27 and TRBJ1-2; no clear D gene. This CDR3 is built from 15 residues. V lost 5 bases and J 1 base, leaving 14 bases between the germline ends. The germline V gene encodes CDR1 MNHEY and CDR2 SMNVEV (reference sequence). The CDR3 loop is CASSNRPTNNYGYTF. The CDR3 region has the DNA TGTGCCAGCAGTAATCGACCGACAAATAACTATGGCTACACCTTC.

This chain joins TRBV19 and TRBJ2-2; TRBD1 matches at 10 bases. J was trimmed by 3 bases and V by 8 bases; bases with no gene match: 3. The germline gives CDR1 LNHDA, CDR2 SQIVND (reference sequence). The CDR3 covers 14 residues. CDR3 amino acids: CASVGTGDTGELFF. As DNA, the CDR3 is TGTGCCAGTGTGGGGACAGGGGACACCGGGGAGCTGTTTTTT.

The chain uses TRBV28 and TRBJ2-7, with 9 positions matching TRBD2. Per the germline V gene, CDR1 is MDHEN and CDR2 is SYDVKM. V shed 0 bases, J shed 1 base, and the junction held 4 bases outside the gene matches. This CDR3 comprises 16 residues. The CDR3 spells CASSLWASGKSYEQYF. DNA for the CDR3: TGTGCCAGCAGTTTATGGGCTAGCGGGAAGTCCTACGAGCAGTACTTC.